This TCR beta chain stems from a study of OX40 agonist ivuxolimab in advanced cancers. This CDR3 has 17 amino acids. CDR1 is LGHNA and CDR2 is YSLEER in the germline V gene. V was clipped by 0 bases and J by 1 base, with 16 bases between them. The repertoire was sequenced with immunoSEQ multiplex PCR; TCRdb's copy has only in-frame clones and lacks some. The table records approximately 76,000 clones, approximately 85% of them present only once. Here the sequenced sample was CD4+ or CD8+ T cells sorted from blood, taken in a trial of the OX40 agonist ivuxolimab. This clonotype originated in an adult with an advanced solid tumor such as melanoma, head and neck, liver or kidney cancer. V and J are TRBV4-3 and TRBJ2-7; D perhaps matches TRBD1 (5 bases). As DNA, the CDR3 is TGCGCCAGCAGCCAAGATTTCGCAGGGCGAAAATCCTACGAGCAGTACTTC. It specifies CASSQDFAGRKSYEQYF.